Following are 5 T cell receptor beta chains from one sample sequenced in a study of CD8 T cells in Susac syndrome. With random hexamers, reverse transcription was performed on about 0.45 to 1 ug of RNA. TCRdb independently ran MiXCR on the immunoSEQ multiplex PCR reads; one entry per CDR3 protein. The sample yields approximately 77,000 distinct CDR3 sequences, approximately 94% seen once. Sequencing was carried out using CD4+ T cells from PBMCs. The receptors stem from a human donor with Susac syndrome.

The chain carries TRBV6-6 and TRBJ1-1, with 7 bases identical to TRBD1. The J segment lost 10 bases and the V segment lost 6 bases, leaving 14 bases of the junction unmatched. The V gene's germline CDR1 is MNHNY and CDR2 SVGAGI (reference sequence). The CDR3 loop spans 14 amino acids. As DNA, the CDR3 is TGTGCCAGCAGCGCCACGAAGACAGGGCAAGGAGCTTTCTTT. Amino acid sequence: CASSATKTGQGAFF.

This clonotype was seen only a few times. V is TRBV29-1 and J is TRBJ2-5; D not resolved. Trimming pared 0 bases from V and 7 bases from J, leaving 6 bases between. The CDR3 has 11 residues. CDR1 is SQVTM and CDR2 is ANQGSEA in the germline V gene. CDR3 nucleotide sequence: TGCAGCGTTGAAGATCCTGGGACCCAGTACTTC. It encodes CSVEDPGTQYF.

In DNA form, the CDR3 reads TGTGCCATCCGAAAAAATCAAGCGGGAGCCTCCTACAATGAGCAGTTCTTC. Its translation: CAIRKNQAGASYNEQFF. The rearrangement joins TRBV10-3 to TRBJ2-1, with 8 positions matching TRBD2. The germline CDR1 and CDR2 sequences are ENHRY and SYGVKD. The length of the CDR3 is 17 residues. The V and J ends lost 8 bases and 0 bases, in that order; junction bases with no gene match: 12.

The rearrangement joins TRBV6-2 or TRBV6-3 to TRBJ2-3; TRBD1 agrees at 8 bases. The CDR3 is 16 residues long. Losses at the gene ends were 8 bases for V and 1 base for J; bases not matched to a gene: 11. Germline V lookup: CDR1 MNHEY, CDR2 SVGEGT. DNA of the CDR3: TGTGCCAGCTACCCTGACAGGGGAGTCGGCACAGATACGCAGTATTTT. Protein product: CASYPDRGVGTDTQYF.

The V call is TRBV3-1, the J call TRBJ2-3; no firm D call. Germline CDR1 LGHDT, CDR2 YNNKEL (reference sequence). The CDR3 has 16 amino acids. V was shortened by 1 base and J by 2 bases, with 13 bases between the two germline ends. In DNA form, the CDR3 reads TGTGCCAGCAGCCAAGGGTCGCATACTTCCACAGATACGCAGTATTTT. This sequence encodes CASSQGSHTSTDTQYF.